Detailed here is one T cell receptor beta chain. No cognate antigen has been identified for it. Per-base qualities were not stored, and no clone one base away is much larger. The TCR beta CDR3 regions were amplified from RNA transcripts. A first-round RT-PCR of the TCR CDR3 used the HTBI primer set with the Qiagen OneStep RT-PCR kit. Libraries were constructed in a second round of multiplex PCR, after which size selection and purification were performed. Paired-end sequencing of the libraries was performed with 100 bp reads on an Illumina HiSeq2000. Regarding the original processing steps: SOAPnuke was used to process the raw data, throwing out any read that contained adapters or uncalled bases, had a mean Phred below 15, or lacked an exact constant-primer or identifier match. COPE v1.2.5 was used to merge the high-quality paired reads, and each unique nucleotide sequence was defined as a clonotype. Clonotypes were aligned to IMGT TRBV, TRBD and TRBJ reference segments using MiTCR v1.1. The analysis included only V-J combinations with a frequency above 0.0001, which together covered over 98% of the repertoires. A TCS score was defined as the ratio of F50 (clonal expansion) to E x V (chaos), with BLOSUM62-based TCRdist applied between CDR3 peptides within each V-J. Welch's t-statistics and random forest reduced roughly 500 V-J features to roughly 13, which were used in a naive Bayes classifier (R e1071). TCRdb reprocessing: public reads trimmed at Q25 with fastp, clones called with MiXCR, in-frame beta chains kept. Rows are combined by CDR3 protein, so each entry shows the most common genes and DNA. The authors' filters were not applied to this entry. A total of roughly 720,000 distinct CDR3 sequences appear in this sample, 17% of them only once. Around 16% of the sample belongs to the ten largest clones.

The source of the sample is a study of T cells in Graves' hyperthyroidism and ophthalmopathy (dated by TCRdb to about 2019). In terms of the full investigation: Peripheral blood was collected at initial diagnosis, before any treatment. To identify TCR V-J signatures that set the groups apart, the researchers used a discovery cohort of approximately 98 patients, made up of 40 to 45 with Graves' ophthalmopathy and approximately 57 with stable Graves' hyperthyroidism. Whether ophthalmopathy could be predicted prospectively was tested in an independent validation cohort made up of fewer than 20 hyperthyroidism patients plus 17 patients who later progressed to ophthalmopathy. For training and testing, the approximately 97 patients in the discovery cohort were randomly divided in a 7:3 ratio. In addition, the study compared T-cell repertoires in thyroid tissue and in blood from roughly 6 Graves' hyperthyroidism patients. After blood sampling, hyperthyroidism patients were treated with methimazole at a starting dose of 30 mg daily, and ophthalmopathy patients were treated with high-dose intravenous methylprednisolone. According to the paper, TCR Vbeta CDR3 sequencing was carried out on 135 peripheral blood samples, which came from more than 40 ophthalmopathy, 80 or so hyperthyroidism and approximately 17 progressor patients. The paper's findings and limits, for the study overall: In cross-validation, a model built on a 13 V-J signature told ophthalmopathy apart from stable hyperthyroidism with 85% to 90% sensitivity and approximately 81% specificity, and in testing the same model reached 80%/75%. Most expanded thyroid clonotypes (frequency above 0.001) were also detected in blood, suggesting blood repertoires may reflect thyroid immune responses. No statistical method was used to fix the sample size in advance, and group allocation was not hidden from the investigators. In validation, progression to ophthalmopathy was predicted by the model with around 71% sensitivity and 72.22% specificity, a median of approximately 6.5 months before onset.

Stable Graves' hyperthyroidism was defined as no progression to ophthalmopathy during 18 months of follow-up. Hyperthyroidism patients were newly diagnosed, with disease duration under 2 months, and aged 18 to 65 years. Patients with uncontrolled infections, other autoimmune diseases, pregnancy or lactation were excluded. Diagnoses were based on clinical symptoms, serum thyroxine and TRAb, thyroid ultrasound and orbital computed tomography. PBMCs were separated from about 10 ml of fresh peripheral blood using Ficoll-Paque density gradient centrifugation. Trizol reagent was used to extract total RNA, and RNA quality was then checked on an Agilent 2100 Bioanalyzer. Trimmed from V: 6 bases; trimmed from J: 1 base; junction bases lacking a gene match: 6. CDR1 LNHDA and CDR2 SQIVND are derived from the germline V gene (reference sequence). From the cysteine through the phenylalanine, the CDR3 covers 14 amino acids. CDR3 DNA is the only sequence kept; it has 42 bases, read in frame from the first base.

The sequence came from a man aged 50-59 years with Graves' hyperthyroidism. Material for sequencing was blood. Recombination joined TRBV19 with TRBJ2-7; 7 central nucleotides agree with TRBD1. The CDR3 protein: CASRQSGQSYEQYF. The DNA sequence is as follows: TGTGCCAGTAGACAATCGGGACAGTCCTACGAGCAGTACTTC.